This T cell receptor beta chain was captured by sequencing in a study of blood T cell repertoires in COVID-19. Study in general: PBMCs, B-cell-depleted T cells, or T cells were the source of the cDNA or gDNA that made up the material.

Germline V CDR1 and CDR2: MNHEY, SVGAGI. The CDR3 spans 14 residues. The V segment lost 7 bases and the J segment 0 bases; nucleotides outside the gene matches: 4. Per the study methods: Counts of nucleated cells, estimated from reference gene primer amplification, were obtained. Assay: immunoSEQ multiplex PCR; the TCRdb copy retains only in-frame clones and omits some. V, J and clone size reflect that table, while D and trimming were determined from the DNA. The table lists 90,000 or so clones, approximately 86% of them singletons. The chain links TRBV6-5 to TRBJ2-3; 7 positions match TRBD2. Material: peripheral blood. The sequence was obtained from a man at least 80 years old with active or convalescent COVID-19. The CDR3 region has the DNA TGTGCCAGCAAGCGGGGTGATAGCACAGATACGCAGTATTTT. It is translated as CASKRGDSTDTQYF.